This T cell receptor (beta chain) comes out of a study of OX40 agonist ivuxolimab in advanced cancers. About the research overall: A male proportion of about 80% was recorded, with mean age around 55 years and range about 23 to 80.

TCRdb's copy holds only in-frame clones and misses some; the assay was immunoSEQ multiplex PCR. The data contain about 61,000 clones, 65% to 90% of them singletons. Points from the study as a whole: The study observed clonal expansion of CD4+ and CD8+ blood T cells by week 6 at 0.1 to 3.0 mg/kg.

Points on this clone: What it binds is not known.

This CDR3 has 17 residues. V was pared by 0 bases and J by 2 bases, with 16 bases between. The V gene's germline CDR1 is SGHRS and CDR2 YFSETQ. This clonotype was sampled from an adult with an advanced solid tumor such as melanoma, head and neck, liver or kidney cancer. Sample: CD4+ or CD8+ T cells sorted from blood, taken in a trial of the OX40 agonist ivuxolimab. The chain has TRBV5-1 and TRBJ2-3, with D tentatively TRBD1 or TRBD2 (5 bases each). The CDR3 sequence: CASSLVGFGASTDTQYF. The DNA for the CDR3 is TGCGCCAGCAGCTTGGTAGGATTCGGGGCCTCCACAGATACGCAGTATTTT.